The 27 T cell receptor beta chains reported below all come from one sample, sequenced in a study of T cell responses to AZD1222 COVID-19 vaccine. The protocol was immunoSEQ multiplex PCR, while the TCRdb copy is restricted to in-frame clones and leaves out a portion. The sample includes around 91,000 clones, 70% to 90% of them seen just once. The specimen was peripheral blood, collected on day 0 of AZD1222 vaccination. Source of these receptors: an adult in good health.

This clone was recorded a few times. The chain links TRBV4-3 to TRBJ1-5, with D hard to call. The CDR3 spans 13 residues. The V end was cut by 0 bases, the J end by 6 bases, with 6 bases between. CDR1 is LGHNA, CDR2 YSLEER, per germline. CDR3 coding DNA: TGCGCCAGCAGCCAAGATAAAGGTCAGCCCCAGCATTTT. Residues: CASSQDKGQPQHF.

This clone showed up just a few times. V is TRBV9 and J is TRBJ2-1; D unresolved. The length of the CDR3 is 15 residues. V shed 0 bases and J shed 0 bases, with 7 bases lying between them. CDR1 SGDLS and CDR2 YYNGEE come from the germline V gene. CDR3 amino acids: CASSVDPVSYNEQFF. The CDR3 coding sequence is TGTGCCAGCAGCGTAGATCCTGTCTCCTACAATGAGCAGTTCTTC.

This clone occurred a few times. The J gene is TRBJ2-1, the V gene TRBV7-9, with TRBD2 identical over 13 bases. The trim removed 4 bases at V and 2 bases at J, leaving 11 bases unmatched. The CDR3 sequence is 19 residues long. The germline gives CDR1 SEHNR, CDR2 FQNEAQ (reference sequence). This CDR3 is CASSWTRLAGGRAYNEQFF. CDR3 nucleotide sequence: TGTGCCAGCAGCTGGACTCGACTAGCGGGAGGTCGGGCCTACAATGAGCAGTTCTTC.

J is TRBJ2-1 and V is TRBV3-1 (or the pseudogene TRBV3-2); 8 bases fit TRBD2. V shed 4 bases and J 1 base; nucleotides not matched to a gene: 6. The V gene's germline CDR1 is LGHDT and CDR2 YNNKEL (reference sequence). This CDR3 region has 16 residues. DNA of the CDR3: TGTGCCAGCAGCCTCGGGAGCGGGGGATCCTACAATGAGCAGTTCTTC. Its translation: CASSLGSGGSYNEQFF.

The rearrangement uses TRBV12-5 and TRBJ2-2; 10 bases are shared with TRBD2. The CDR3 loop spans 20 amino acids. V shed 0 bases and J 7 bases; nucleotides not matched to a gene: 17. The germline V gene encodes CDR1 LGHNT and CDR2 FRNRAP. DNA of the CDR3: TGTGCTAGTGGTTTGGTACCCACGGGACTAGCGACCGGGGGAGGCGGGGAGCTGTTTTTT. This gives the protein CASGLVPTGLATGGGGELFF. The full variable domain, in which reference TRBV12-5 and TRBJ2-2 provide the parts outside the CDR3, is DARVTQTPRHKVTEMGQEVTMRCQPILGHNTVFWYRQTMMQGLELLAYFRNRAPLDDSGMPKDRFSAEMPDATLATLKIQPSEPRDSAVYFCASGLVPTGLATGGGGELFFGEGSRLTVL.

The J gene is TRBJ1-6, the V gene TRBV5-5; 7 bases are a match to TRBD1. With 3 bases clipped from V and 6 bases from J, the junction kept 6 bases outside the gene matches. The germline CDR1 and CDR2 sequences are SGHKS and YYEKEE (reference sequence). The CDR3 is made up of 15 amino acids. Here the CDR3 reads CASSSWDSLNSPLHF. For the CDR3, the DNA is TGTGCCAGCAGCTCCTGGGACAGCCTTAATTCACCCCTCCACTTT.

This clone was detected once. The CDR3 nucleotides are TGTGCCAGCAGCCTAGAGGGACAGATATATGGCTACACCTTC. Amino acid sequence: CASSLEGQIYGYTF. The chain links TRBV2 to TRBJ1-2; 7 bases agree with TRBD1. Germline V gene sequence: CDR1 SNHLY, CDR2 FYNNEI. Trimming cost V 6 bases and J 5 bases; bases outside gene matches: 9. The CDR3 runs 14 residues.

This clone came up once. The CDR3 region has the DNA TGTGCCAGCTCACCACCGAGAGCGGGAGTACGAGAGACCCAGTACTTC. It codes for CASSPPRAGVRETQYF. The rearrangement joins TRBV18 to TRBJ2-5, with 8 nucleotides matching TRBD2. The germline V gene encodes CDR1 KGHSH and CDR2 LQKENI. The CDR3 sequence is 16 residues long. Trimming took 0 bases from V and 4 from J; bases not matched to a gene: 7.

This chain uses TRBV5-1 with TRBJ1-1, with D maybe TRBD1 (6 bases). This CDR3 spans 14 amino acids. Per the germline V gene, CDR1 is SGHRS and CDR2 is YFSETQ. With 5 bases removed from V and 1 base from J, the gap between germline ends came to 12 bases. CDR3 DNA: TGCGCCAGCAGTGAACAGGGTAGGAACACTGAAGCTTTCTTT. Translated: CASSEQGRNTEAFF.

The rearrangement uses TRBV12-3 or TRBV12-4 and TRBJ2-3; no reliable D call. The CDR3 length is 12 residues. V lost 2 bases and J 4 bases, leaving 4 bases between the germline ends. CDR3 sequence reads: CASSLRADTQYF. CDR3 nucleotide sequence: TGTGCCAGCAGTTTAAGGGCAGATACGCAGTATTTT.

The chain is built from TRBV2 and TRBJ2-7, with no clear D. V was pared by 7 bases and J by 0 bases, with 13 bases between. CDR1 SNHLY and CDR2 FYNNEI come from the germline V gene. The CDR3 extends over 14 amino acids. The DNA for the CDR3 is TGTGCCAGCACCACCGTCATTTTCTCCTACGAGCAGTACTTC. This sequence encodes CASTTVIFSYEQYF.

The rearrangement links TRBV18 to TRBJ1-4, with a weak D call TRBD1 (5 bases). Germline CDR1 KGHSH, CDR2 LQKENI. The CDR3 consists of 14 residues. Trimming left V 3 bases short and J 4 bases short, with 9 bases between. The CDR3 nucleotides read TGTGCCAGCTCACCGGGACGGGGTAATGAAAAACTGTTTTTT. Its protein product is CASSPGRGNEKLFF.

The chain has TRBV24-1 and TRBJ2-5; 8 bases match TRBD2. The V and J ends lost 4 bases and 1 base, in that order; junction bases with no gene match: 4. CDR1 KGHDR and CDR2 SFDVKD come from the germline V gene. The CDR3 runs 15 residues. In DNA, the CDR3 is TGTGCCACCAGTGACCCCGGGGGGGCCCAAGAGACCCAGTACTTC. Protein product: CATSDPGGAQETQYF.

CDR3 protein: CASSSLDAEAFF. CDR3 nucleotide sequence: TGTGCCAGCAGCTCGCTGGACGCTGAAGCTTTCTTT. V is TRBV4-2 and J is TRBJ1-1; D gene ambiguous. Germline CDR1 LGHNA, CDR2 YNFKEQ. The CDR3 runs to 12 residues. V was trimmed by 5 bases and J by 6 bases, leaving 10 bases between them.

This clone was seen more than once but under ten times. The rearrangement links TRBV2 to TRBJ1-6; D possibly corresponds to TRBD1 (6 bases). V lost 0 bases and J lost 1, with 13 bases in between. The CDR3 is 18 amino acids. CDR1 is SNHLY and CDR2 is FYNNEI in the germline V gene. The CDR3 here is CASSEALQGKSYNSPLHF. The DNA of the CDR3 is TGTGCCAGCAGTGAAGCGCTTCAGGGGAAGTCCTATAATTCACCCCTCCACTTT.

J is TRBJ1-3 and V is TRBV6-5; no clear D. The CDR3 consists of 13 residues. V was pared by 0 bases and J by 4 bases, with 4 bases between. Germline-derived CDR1 and CDR2 are MNHEY and SVGAGI. CDR3 amino acids: CASSYSQGNTIYF. The CDR3 DNA follows: TGTGCCAGCAGTTACTCCCAGGGAAACACCATATATTTT.

The rearrangement joins TRBV6-5 to TRBJ1-5; the match to TRBD1 covers 9 bases. V was pared by 6 bases and J by 5 bases, with 5 bases of the junction left unmatched. Per the germline V gene, CDR1 is MNHEY and CDR2 is SVGAGI. This CDR3 is 14 amino acids long. The CDR3 sequence is CASRAGTGYQPQHF. The DNA for the CDR3 is TGTGCCAGCAGAGCCGGGACAGGGTATCAGCCCCAGCATTTT.

The V call is TRBV9, the J call TRBJ1-1, with 7 bases matching TRBD1. This CDR3 contains 15 residues. Trimming took 3 bases from V and 5 from J; bases not matched to a gene: 10. From germline, CDR1 is SGDLS and CDR2 YYNGEE. The CDR3 nucleotides are TGTGCCAGCAGCGCCCGACAGGGAGGATTGACTGAAGCTTTCTTT. Amino acids: CASSARQGGLTEAFF.

The genes are TRBV15 and TRBJ1-4; no definite D call. V was shortened by 0 bases and J by 4 bases, with 12 bases between the two germline ends. Germline-derived CDR1 and CDR2 are LNHNV and YYDKDF (reference sequence). The CDR3 runs to 16 residues. CDR3 sequence (DNA): TGTGCCACCAGCAGAGAAGTAAACAGCTATAATGAAAAACTGTTTTTT. Translating gives CATSREVNSYNEKLFF. The variable domain in full, completed from reference TRBV15 and TRBJ1-4, reads DAMVIQNPRYQVTQFGKPVTLSCSQTLNHNVMYWYQQKSSQAPKLLFHYYDKDFNNEADTPDNFQSRRPNTSFCFLDIRSPGLGDTAMYLCATSREVNSYNEKLFFGSGTQLSVL.

The rearrangement uses TRBV2 and TRBJ1-4, with TRBD1 matching 9 bases. The CDR3 contains 18 residues. The germline CDR1 and CDR2 sequences are SNHLY and FYNNEI. The V and J ends lost 7 bases and 0 bases, in that order; junction bases with no gene match: 12. CDR3 sequence (DNA): TGTGCCAGCACCGACCCCAGGACAGGGGAGACAACTAATGAAAAACTGTTTTTT. Protein product: CASTDPRTGETTNEKLFF.

CDR3 loop: CASSYQTTGEGGELFF. CDR3 nucleotide sequence: TGTGCCAGCAGTTACCAAACGACAGGGGAAGGCGGGGAGCTGTTTTTT. This sequence joins TRBV6-5 and TRBJ2-2; the match to TRBD1 covers 8 bases. Germline assignment: CDR1 MNHEY and CDR2 SVGAGI. CDR3 length: 16 residues. The V gene end was trimmed by 2 bases and the J gene end by 7 bases; junction bases not matched to a gene: 9.

The genes are TRBV5-1 and TRBJ2-7; D perhaps matches TRBD2 (5 bases). The CDR3 covers 13 residues. CDR1 is SGHRS, CDR2 YFSETQ, per germline. The germline V and J ends were trimmed by 3 bases and 6 bases, with 13 bases remaining between them. In DNA, the CDR3 is TGCGCCAGCAGCTCCGTTGGTCGGGGCGAGCAGTACTTC. It specifies CASSSVGRGEQYF.

This sequence joins TRBV7-2 and TRBJ1-1, with D uncertain. The CDR3 contains 13 residues. The V gene's germline CDR1 is SGHTA and CDR2 FQGNSA. V lost 6 bases and J lost 6, with 14 bases in between. CDR3 coding DNA: TGTGCCAGCAGGCCTACAGTGTCCTCTGAAGCTTTCTTT. It is translated as CASRPTVSSEAFF.

This rearrangement joins TRBV23-1 to TRBJ1-1, with TRBD1 matching over 10 bases. TRBV23-1 is an ORF; its function is uncertain. The CDR3 covers 16 residues. V shed 1 base and J 3 bases; nucleotides not matched to a gene: 5. CDR3 amino acids: CASSQLTGGEDTEAFF. Written as DNA, the CDR3 is TGCGCCAGCAGTCAATTGACAGGGGGCGAGGACACTGAAGCTTTCTTT.

In its sample, this clone was seen once. The rearrangement links TRBV15 to TRBJ2-2, with D possibly TRBD2 on 6 matching bases. Trimming took 0 bases from V and 7 from J, leaving 9 bases between them. Germline assignment: CDR1 LNHNV and CDR2 YYDKDF (reference sequence). The CDR3 covers 14 residues. The chain's CDR3 is CATSRDVGGGELFF. In nucleotides, the CDR3 is TGTGCCACCAGCAGAGATGTCGGGGGCGGGGAGCTGTTTTTT.

The gene calls are TRBV6-2 or TRBV6-3 and TRBJ1-2; TRBD1 matches 9 bases. The J segment lost 4 bases and the V segment lost 6 bases, leaving 6 bases of the junction unmatched. The germline V gene encodes CDR1 MNHEY and CDR2 SVGEGT. This CDR3 contains 14 residues. DNA for the CDR3: TGTGCCAGCAGCTTATCGGACAGGGGCTATGGCTACACCTTC. Amino acid sequence: CASSLSDRGYGYTF.

This chain connects TRBV9 to TRBJ1-1; 10 bases match TRBD1. The CDR3 is made up of 17 amino acids. The junction had 10 bases not matched to a gene; V was cut back by 4 bases and J by 1 base. In germline, CDR1 is SGDLS, CDR2 YYNGEE. The CDR3 nucleotides are TGTGCCAGCAGCTCAGGACAGGGGGGGTTCTCGAACACTGAAGCTTTCTTT. This sequence encodes CASSSGQGGFSNTEAFF.